This TCR beta chain was captured by sequencing in a study of T cell responses to AZD1222 COVID-19 vaccine. Concerning this clone itself: The antigen is undetermined.

The CDR3 length is 13 residues. CDR1 is SGHRS, CDR2 YFSETQ, per germline. V trimming: 6 bases; J trimming: 0 bases; junction bases outside the gene matches: 2. The table came from immunoSEQ multiplex PCR; TCRdb's copy has only in-frame clones and leaves some out. The sample lists 25,000 to 30,000 clones; about nine tenths were seen once. Study-level points and caveats: Spike-specific TCRs gained breadth and depth after people received two AZD1222 doses. White British people made up most donors, females outnumbered males, and clonal diversity was possibly underestimated.

Sequences were derived from peripheral blood, sampled on day 0 of AZD1222 vaccination. V gene TRBV5-1 combines with J gene TRBJ1-1, with TRBD1 identical over 7 bases. This receptor was obtained from an adult in good health. The CDR3 DNA is TGCGCCAGCAAGGGGGCGGTGAACACTGAAGCTTTCTTT. This codes for CASKGAVNTEAFF.